This T cell receptor beta chain was retrieved from a study of T-cell reconstitution after alpha-beta-depleted transplantation in children (dated by TCRdb to the mid-2010s). At the level of the whole study: Using TCR repertoire profiling, the study followed T-cell immune reconstitution in a quantitative way in children after TCRalphabeta/CD19-depleted allogeneic hematopoietic cell transplantation.

At least ten counts were recorded for this clonotype. The antigen this receptor binds is unknown. No base qualities exist here, and no much larger clone lies one base off it. The receptor library was made with PCR. The data were produced on an Illumina HiSeq 2500. TCR library preparation used molecular barcoding, with unique molecular identifiers applied to normalize quantification of the TCRbeta repertoire. TCRdb reworked the public reads: Q25 trimming with fastp, MiXCR clone assembly, productive beta chains retained. Every distinct CDR3 protein forms one entry, paired with its most common genes and DNA. The sample table contains about 230,000 distinct CDR3 sequences; only one count was recorded for 9.5% to 15% of them. The top ten constitute roughly 2.6% of the sample. The material was PBMCs from the stem cell graft donor, obtained from the stem cell graft. This receptor was identified in a human donor who donated a stem cell graft to a child with acute lymphoblastic leukemia.

This receptor has the CDR3 CATSRDSSLPNQPQHF. In nucleotide form, the sequence is TGTGCCACCAGCAGAGATAGTTCCTTGCCCAATCAGCCCCAGCATTTT. This sequence uses TRBV15 and TRBJ1-5; the D segment cannot be called with confidence. From cysteine to phenylalanine, the CDR3 is 16 amino acids long. Only the CDR3 region is kept as DNA, spanning 48 bases read in frame from base 1. Per the germline V gene (reference sequence), LNHNV is the CDR1 and YYDKDF is the CDR2. V is pared back by 0 bases and J by 3 bases, with 12 bases lying between the germline termini.